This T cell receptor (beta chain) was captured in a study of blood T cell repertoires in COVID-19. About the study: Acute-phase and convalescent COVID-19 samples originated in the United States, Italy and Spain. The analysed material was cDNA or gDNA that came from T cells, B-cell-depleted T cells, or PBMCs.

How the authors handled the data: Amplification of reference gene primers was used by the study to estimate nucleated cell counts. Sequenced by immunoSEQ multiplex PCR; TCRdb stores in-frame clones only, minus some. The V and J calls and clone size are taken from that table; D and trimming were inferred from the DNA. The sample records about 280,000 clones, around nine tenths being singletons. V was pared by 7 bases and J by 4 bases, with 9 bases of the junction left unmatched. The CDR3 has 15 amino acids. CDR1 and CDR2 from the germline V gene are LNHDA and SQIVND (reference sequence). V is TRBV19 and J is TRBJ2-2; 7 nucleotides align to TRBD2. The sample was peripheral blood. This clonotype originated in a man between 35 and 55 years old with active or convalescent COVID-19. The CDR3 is CASTPGGGVTGELFF. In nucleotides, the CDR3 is TGTGCCAGTACCCCGGGTGGGGGGGTCACCGGGGAGCTGTTTTTT.